The 32 T cell receptor beta chains below all came from one sample that was sequenced in a study of identical twins. TCRdb recomputed calls from the 5' RACE reads with MiXCR, one row per CDR3 protein. The sample includes 700,000 or so distinct CDR3 sequences, 8.6% of them seen just once. In addition, the sample was reused for a study of yellow fever vaccine responses in identical twins.

Sequencing was performed on PBMCs. These TCRs come from a young woman in good health.

The chain links TRBV4-2 to TRBJ2-7; either TRBD1 or TRBD2 may supply D (5 bases each). This CDR3 comprises 17 residues. The V gene's germline CDR1 is LGHNA and CDR2 YNFKEQ. Trimming shortened V by 5 bases and J by 0 bases, and 20 bases separated the two germline ends. The CDR3 loop reads CASSGHSPGLSSYEQYF. The CDR3 nucleotides read TGTGCCAGCAGCGGACATTCCCCGGGGCTGAGCTCCTACGAGCAGTACTTC.

The genes are TRBV7-8 and TRBJ2-2, with unresolved D. V lost 1 base and J lost 4, with 16 bases in between. This CDR3 contains 17 residues. CDR1 is SGHVS, CDR2 FQNEAQ, per germline. This CDR3 reads CASSLVHAEKSTGELFF. The CDR3 DNA reads TGTGCCAGCAGCTTAGTTCACGCGGAGAAGAGCACCGGGGAGCTGTTTTTT.

The V gene is TRBV28, the J gene TRBJ1-1; a weak D match, TRBD1 (5 bases). Trimming shortened V by 5 bases and J by 3 bases, and 13 bases separated the two germline ends. CDR1 and CDR2 (germline): MDHEN, SYDVKM. CDR3 length: 14 amino acids. CDR3 sequence: CASSMTSGHTEAFF. The CDR3 DNA reads TGTGCCAGCAGTATGACATCGGGACACACTGAAGCTTTCTTT.

A few counts support this clonotype. V gene TRBV3-1 combines with J gene TRBJ2-5; D is possibly TRBD2 (5 bases). V was shortened by 4 bases and J by 1 base, with 13 bases between the two germline ends. Germline lookup yields CDR1 LGHDT and CDR2 YNNKEL (reference sequence). This CDR3 has 15 amino acids. CDR3 coding DNA: TGTGCCAGCAGCCCCCTATCGGGGATCCAAGAGACCCAGTACTTC. Translation: CASSPLSGIQETQYF.

This clonotype was seen repeatedly, ten times or more. The chain uses TRBV7-9 and TRBJ2-1; possibly TRBD1 or TRBD2 for D (5 bases each). V was clipped by 3 bases and J by 7 bases, with 13 bases between them. Germline lookup yields CDR1 SEHNR and CDR2 FQNEAQ (reference sequence). The CDR3 consists of 14 residues. DNA of the CDR3: TGTGCCAGCAGCTTCGGGGCTCAGGGTAATGAGCAGTTCTTC. It codes for CASSFGAQGNEQFF.

The chain has TRBV14 and TRBJ2-7, with D possibly being TRBD2 (6 bases). CDR3 size: 15 residues. The V end was cut by 2 bases, the J end by 0 bases, with 11 bases between. Germline CDR1 SGHDN, CDR2 FVKESK. The CDR3 bases are TGTGCCAGCAGCCAACATAGCGGAAGCTCCTACGAGCAGTACTTC. It translates to CASSQHSGSSYEQYF.

A few counts support this clonotype. The chain is built from TRBV5-1 and TRBJ2-2, with a weak D call TRBD2 (5 bases). This CDR3 is built from 14 residues. Germline values: CDR1 SGHRS, CDR2 YFSETQ. V was clipped by 0 bases and J by 4 bases, with 7 bases between them. DNA of the CDR3: TGCGCCAGCAGCTTGGAGCGGACCACCGGGGAGCTGTTTTTT. This gives the protein CASSLERTTGELFF. The variable domain in full, completed from reference TRBV5-1 and TRBJ2-2, reads KAGVTQTPRYLIKTRGQQVTLSCSPISGHRSVSWYQQTPGQGLQFLFEYFSETQRNKGNFPGRFSGRQFSNSRSEMNVSTLELGDSALYLCASSLERTTGELFFGEGSRLTVL.

This clonotype was observed a handful of times. The chain combines TRBV28 with TRBJ2-1, with D possibly TRBD2 on 6 matching bases. The CDR3 loop spans 15 amino acids. CDR1 is MDHEN, CDR2 SYDVKM, per germline. V lost 6 bases and J 3 bases, leaving 15 bases between the germline ends. The CDR3 here is CASRMLEGFYNEQFF. DNA of the CDR3: TGTGCCAGCAGGATGCTGGAGGGATTCTACAATGAGCAGTTCTTC.

This rearrangement joins TRBV27 to TRBJ2-3; possible D gene TRBD2, 5 bases. Germline-derived CDR1 and CDR2 are MNHEY and SMNVEV (reference sequence). The CDR3 length is 16 residues. V gave up 5 bases and J gave up 3 bases, with 18 bases separating them. For the CDR3, the DNA is TGTGCCAGCAGTCAGAGGGCCCACGGTAGTACAGATACGCAGTATTTT. This sequence encodes CASSQRAHGSTDTQYF.

This clonotype was recorded a few times. The chain links TRBV24-1 to TRBJ2-1; either TRBD1 or TRBD2 may fit D (5 bases each). The CDR3 consists of 11 residues. The V end was cut by 7 bases, the J end by 11 bases, with 11 bases between. Per the germline V gene, CDR1 is KGHDR and CDR2 is SFDVKD. CDR3 in DNA: TGTGCCACCAGCGTGACGGGACAGCAGTTCTTC. Encoded protein: CATSVTGQQFF.

At least ten counts were recorded for this clonotype. The CDR3 spells CASSAPNQETQYF. The CDR3 DNA sequence: TGTGCCTCATCTGCGCCCAATCAAGAGACCCAGTACTTC. V usage is TRBV10-3 and J usage is TRBJ2-5; D unclear. Germline lookup yields CDR1 ENHRY and CDR2 SYGVKD. With 11 bases removed from V and 2 bases from J, the gap between germline ends came to 15 bases. This CDR3 contains 13 residues.

For the CDR3, the DNA is TGTGCCAGCAGTGAAGCTGTGAAGGGTAACACCGGGGAGCTGTTTTTT. Protein sequence: CASSEAVKGNTGELFF. The chain recombines TRBV2 with TRBJ2-2; D is undetermined. This CDR3 has 16 amino acids. Trimming stripped 0 bases from V and 2 bases from J, with 10 bases between. Germline CDR1 and CDR2: SNHLY and FYNNEI.

The chain has TRBV6-5 and TRBJ2-7, with D tentatively TRBD1 (5 bases). The germline gives CDR1 MNHEY, CDR2 SVGAGI. This CDR3 is 11 amino acids long. Trimming shortened V by 8 bases and J by 3 bases, and 8 bases separated the two germline ends. The CDR3 spells CASGQNYEQYF. The CDR3 nucleotides read TGTGCCAGCGGACAAAACTACGAGCAGTACTTC.

Details on this clonotype: This may come from a read error, since a much larger clone is one base off. The V and J genes are TRBV28 and TRBJ2-1; possibly TRBD2 for D (7 bases). The CDR3 loop spans 20 amino acids. V gave up 3 bases and J gave up 0 bases, with 24 bases separating them. Looked up from germline, CDR1 is MDHEN and CDR2 is SYDVKM. CDR3 DNA sequence: TGTGCCAGCAGTTTTCGGCCCCGGAGAGTGCGGGGGCCCTCCTACAATGAGCAGTTCTTC. Translated, it gives CASSFRPRRVRGPSYNEQFF. The full variable domain, with the rest looked up from reference TRBV28 and TRBJ2-1, is DVKVTQSSRYLVKRTGEKVFLECVQDMDHENMFWYRQDPGLGLRLIYFSYDVKMKEKGDIPEGYSVSREKKERFSLILESASTNQTSMYLCASSFRPRRVRGPSYNEQFFGPGTRLTVL.

This clonotype has ten or more counts. J is TRBJ2-5 and V is TRBV6-5; perhaps D is TRBD1 or TRBD2 (5 bases each). Germline CDR1 reads MNHEY; CDR2 reads SVGAGI. The ends were cut back, 3 bases at V and 5 bases at J, with 16 bases in the middle. CDR3 size: 15 residues. The CDR3 loop is CASSYSSGRHETQYF. DNA for the CDR3: TGTGCCAGCAGTTATTCCTCGGGACGGCATGAGACCCAGTACTTC.

The V call is TRBV7-3, the J call TRBJ2-1; D uncertain. There are 14 residues in the CDR3. Germline-derived CDR1 and CDR2 are SGHTA and FQGTGA. Trimming stripped 2 bases from V and 5 bases from J, with 10 bases between. CDR3 residues: CASSLSSTHNEQFF. CDR3 DNA: TGTGCCAGCAGCTTATCGAGCACCCACAATGAGCAGTTCTTC.

A few counts support this clonotype. This chain joins TRBV7-2 and TRBJ2-2, with unresolved D. The CDR3 is made up of 13 amino acids. The V end lost 10 bases, the J end lost 8 bases, and 17 bases lay between the germline ends. CDR1 and CDR2 from the germline V gene are SGHTA and FQGNSA. The CDR3 sequence is CATPGPEAGELFF. CDR3 DNA: TGTGCCACCCCGGGCCCCGAGGCGGGGGAGCTGTTTTTT.

This clonotype was detected ten times or more. The chain uses TRBV12-3 or TRBV12-4 and TRBJ2-1; 7 nucleotides agree with TRBD1. This CDR3 has 14 residues. V lost 1 base to trimming and J lost 9 bases; unmatched junction nucleotides: 6. The chain's CDR3 is CASSLGKKGAEQFF. DNA of the CDR3: TGTGCCAGCAGTTTAGGAAAAAAGGGGGCTGAGCAGTTCTTC.

This clonotype was detected a few times. The V call is TRBV7-6, the J call TRBJ2-3, with a weak D call TRBD1 (8 bases). Trimming left V 5 bases short and J 4 bases short, with 19 bases between. The CDR3 contains 16 residues. Germline CDR1 is SGHVS and CDR2 is FNYEAQ. The CDR3 is CASSPTTSRGPDTQYF. The CDR3 coding sequence is TGTGCCAGCAGCCCTACGACTAGCAGGGGGCCAGATACGCAGTATTTT.

In this sample, this clonotype turned up a few times. The chain links TRBV20-1 to TRBJ2-1, with 11 nucleotides matching TRBD2. Per the germline V gene, CDR1 is DFQATT and CDR2 is SNEGSKA (reference sequence). The V and J ends lost 1 base and 9 bases, in that order; junction bases with no gene match: 5. CDR3 size: 14 residues. CDR3 nucleotide sequence: TGCAGTGCTAGAGTTAGCGGGGGGGCCGGTGAGCAGTTCTTC. Protein sequence: CSARVSGGAGEQFF.

V usage is TRBV7-3 and J usage is TRBJ2-2; TRBD2 matches 12 bases. Trimming removed 5 bases from V and 7 bases from J; junction bases left unmatched: 5. Germline CDR1 is SGHTA and CDR2 is FQGTGA. The CDR3 is 15 amino acids. The CDR3 protein is CASSPRTSGDGELFF. CDR3 in DNA: TGTGCCAGCAGCCCCCGGACTAGCGGGGACGGGGAGCTGTTTTTT.

This clonotype appeared many times. V gene TRBV18 combines with J gene TRBJ1-1; D not resolved. The CDR3 sequence is 14 residues long. Germline-derived CDR1 and CDR2 are KGHSH and LQKENI. Trimming shortened V by 6 bases and J by 2 bases, and 13 bases separated the two germline ends. The CDR3 is CASSSTDANTEAFF. Written as DNA, the CDR3 is TGTGCCAGCTCCTCCACGGACGCAAACACTGAAGCTTTCTTT.

This clonotype was detected many times. This chain uses TRBV6-4 with TRBJ2-1; no clear D. V lost 3 bases and J lost 4, with 7 bases in between. This CDR3 is 13 amino acids long. CDR1 MRHNA and CDR2 SNTAGT come from the germline V gene. CDR3 sequence (DNA): TGTGCCAGCAGTGAAGGCAGGTACAATGAGCAGTTCTTC. It encodes CASSEGRYNEQFF.

This chain joins TRBV7-2 and TRBJ2-7; the D is unclear. V lost 5 bases and J lost 2, with 10 bases in between. This CDR3 spans 13 amino acids. CDR1 is SGHTA and CDR2 is FQGNSA in the germline V gene. The CDR3 here is CASSEGPAYEQYF. CDR3 nucleotides: TGTGCCAGCAGCGAAGGACCAGCCTACGAGCAGTACTTC.

The V and J genes are TRBV20-1 and TRBJ2-7; D is possibly TRBD2 (7 bases). Germline V gene sequence: CDR1 DFQATT, CDR2 SNEGSKA (reference sequence). This CDR3 has 15 amino acids. The V and J ends lost 0 bases and 6 bases respectively, with 18 bases between them. Here the CDR3 DNA reads TGCAGTGCTAGAGACTGGCAGCGACGGGGGGCCGAGCAGTACTTC. Amino acids: CSARDWQRRGAEQYF.

Many counts were recorded for this clonotype. The rearrangement uses TRBV12-3 or TRBV12-4 and TRBJ2-7; 10 bases line up with TRBD2. The CDR3 contains 14 residues. V lost 2 bases to trimming and J lost 7 bases; unmatched junction nucleotides: 5. CDR3 amino acids: CASSLLAGAVEQYF. CDR3 sequence (DNA): TGTGCCAGCAGTTTACTAGCGGGAGCTGTAGAGCAGTACTTC.

The genes are TRBV12-3 or TRBV12-4 and TRBJ2-1; D is unresolved. Trimming took 3 bases from V and 12 from J, leaving 12 bases between them. CDR3 length equals 12 residues. CDR3 residues: CASSFVYEMQFF. Here the CDR3 DNA reads TGTGCCAGCAGTTTTGTTTACGAGATGCAGTTCTTC.

This sequence joins TRBV7-8 and TRBJ2-5, with D possibly TRBD2 on 6 matching bases. Looked up from germline, CDR1 is SGHVS and CDR2 is FQNEAQ. This CDR3 has 14 amino acids. V was trimmed by 5 bases and J by 5 bases, leaving 15 bases between them. The CDR3 nucleotides read TGTGCCAGCAGCCCAGTGGGAGGCCACGAGACCCAGTACTTC. Its protein product is CASSPVGGHETQYF.

The CDR3 bases are TGTGCCAGCAGCTTATCTGCGGGGGGGCCGAACAATGAGCAGTTCTTC. This codes for CASSLSAGGPNNEQFF. The genes are TRBV7-3 and TRBJ2-1; TRBD2 matches at 9 bases. The trim removed 2 bases at V and 5 bases at J, leaving 7 bases unmatched. From germline, CDR1 is SGHTA and CDR2 FQGTGA. The CDR3 extends over 16 amino acids. The variable domain in full, completed from reference TRBV7-3 and TRBJ2-1, reads GAGVSQTPSNKVTEKGKYVELRCDPISGHTALYWYRQSLGQGPEFLIYFQGTGAADDSGLPNDRFFAVRPEGSVSTLKIQRTERGDSAVYLCASSLSAGGPNNEQFFGPGTRLTVL.

This clonotype was counted only a few times. V is TRBV4-2 and J is TRBJ2-3; D may be TRBD1 or TRBD2 (5 bases each). The germline V gene has CDR1 LGHNA and CDR2 YNFKEQ. CDR3 length: 13 residues. Trimming cost V 4 bases and J 4 bases, with 9 bases left between them. CDR3 sequence (DNA): TGTGCCAGCAGCCCGGGACGGTCAGATACGCAGTATTTT. This encodes CASSPGRSDTQYF.

This clonotype was detected many times. The chain couples TRBV12-3 or TRBV12-4 to TRBJ1-1, with unresolved D. CDR3 length: 15 amino acids. Trimming took off 6 bases at V and 1 base at J, with 15 bases between the two ends. The CDR3 spells CASSPASTPNTEAFF. The DNA for the CDR3 is TGTGCCAGCAGCCCCGCCTCTACACCGAACACTGAAGCTTTCTTT.

This clonotype has just a few counts. The CDR3 DNA sequence: TGCGCCAGCAGCACGTCAACAGACTCACCCCTCCACTTT. Translation gives CASSTSTDSPLHF. The chain joins TRBV5-1 to TRBJ1-6; D is ambiguous. Looked up from germline, CDR1 is SGHRS and CDR2 is YFSETQ. CDR3 length: 13 amino acids. Trimming removed 4 bases from V and 10 bases from J, with 12 bases in between. Based on the CDR3 plus reference TRBV5-1 and TRBJ1-6, the full variable domain is KAGVTQTPRYLIKTRGQQVTLSCSPISGHRSVSWYQQTPGQGLQFLFEYFSETQRNKGNFPGRFSGRQFSNSRSEMNVSTLELGDSALYLCASSTSTDSPLHFGNGTRLTVT.